This T cell receptor beta chain was identified in a study of CD8 T cells in ankylosing spondylitis. Findings and limits, study-wide: Characteristic, it appeared, of ankylosing spondylitis blood was a TCR beta motif of eight highly homologous variants.

TCRdb processed the 5' RACE reads anew with MiXCR; each CDR3 protein has one entry. Found here are more than 650,000 distinct CDR3 sequences, over 9.5% of them singletons; the top ten hold about 0.5%. There are a few counts of this clonotype. The antigen is undetermined. The CDR3 consists of 16 residues. The V gene's germline CDR1 is SGHRS and CDR2 YFSETQ. V lost 3 bases and J lost 2; bases outside the gene matches: 10. The chain couples TRBV5-1 to TRBJ2-7; 8 positions match TRBD2. Material: blood, either unsorted or a sorted T cell fraction (not recorded which). The sequence derives from a male donor with ankylosing spondylitis. CDR3: CASSWFPAGDTYEQYF. CDR3 DNA: TGCGCCAGCAGCTGGTTCCCAGCGGGAGACACCTACGAGCAGTACTTC.